The 8 T cell receptor beta chains below all came from one sample that was sequenced in a study of T-cell reconstitution after alpha-beta-depleted transplantation in children. A TCRbeta library incorporating unique molecular identifiers was prepared. TCRdb fed the PCR reads into MiXCR, producing one record per CDR3 protein. The table lists hundreds of thousands of distinct CDR3 sequences, 32% of them singletons. The sample in question was PBMCs from the stem cell graft donor, obtained from the stem cell graft. The receptors shown here come from a human donor who donated a stem cell graft to a child with aplastic anemia.

The rearrangement joins TRBV4-2 to TRBJ2-1; 8 bases match TRBD2. Germline V lookup: CDR1 LGHNA, CDR2 YNFKEQ. J was trimmed by 0 bases and V by 4 bases; bases with no gene match: 8. The length of the CDR3 is 17 residues. The CDR3 bases are TGTGCCAGCAGCCGAGACAGCGGGAGAAGCTCCTACAATGAGCAGTTCTTC. Protein: CASSRDSGRSSYNEQFF.

The chain combines TRBV29-1 with TRBJ2-2, with a weak D call TRBD1 (6 bases). CDR3 length: 13 residues. Looked up from germline, CDR1 is SQVTM and CDR2 is ANQGSEA. V shed 5 bases and J shed 2 bases, with 9 bases lying between them. CDR3 region: CSVTGLNTGELFF. CDR3 in DNA: TGCAGCGTTACAGGGCTTAACACCGGGGAGCTGTTTTTT.

The V and J genes are TRBV12-3 or TRBV12-4 and TRBJ2-3; 9 bases fit TRBD2. The CDR3 totals 15 residues. J lost 3 bases, V lost 8 bases, and 9 bases had no gene match. The CDR3 reads CASQAGGIFTDTQYF. For the CDR3, the DNA is TGTGCCAGCCAGGCGGGAGGGATTTTTACAGATACGCAGTATTTT.

This clonotype came up a few times. The rearrangement uses TRBV7-2 and TRBJ2-5; D unclear. CDR3 length equals 13 residues. CDR1 is SGHTA and CDR2 is FQGNSA in the germline V gene. V dropped 2 bases and J dropped 5 bases, with 9 bases sitting between them. The CDR3 coding sequence is TGTGCCAGCAGCTTACTCGCTAGGGAGACCCAGTACTTC. Translation gives CASSLLARETQYF.

The chain employs TRBV6-1 and TRBJ2-2, with 10 bases identical to TRBD1. V was pared by 7 bases and J by 2 bases, with 10 bases of the junction left unmatched. The germline V gene has CDR1 MNHNS and CDR2 SASEGT. CDR3 length equals 17 residues. The CDR3 loop is CASIGVGTGDNTGELFF. In DNA form, the CDR3 reads TGTGCCAGCATCGGGGTGGGGACAGGGGACAACACCGGGGAGCTGTTTTTT.

The chain recombines TRBV19 with TRBJ2-1; D gene ambiguous. The CDR3 sequence is 14 residues long. The V and J ends lost 5 bases and 4 bases respectively, with 12 bases between them. The germline V gene encodes CDR1 LNHDA and CDR2 SQIVND (reference sequence). CDR3 protein: CASSGQLAYNEQFF. The CDR3, as DNA: TGTGCCAGTAGTGGGCAACTTGCATACAATGAGCAGTTCTTC.

This clonotype appeared a few times. The rearrangement links TRBV9 to TRBJ2-1; 12 positions agree with TRBD2. The CDR3 is made up of 19 amino acids. V shed 1 base and J 8 bases; nucleotides not matched to a gene: 16. Germline V gene lookup returns CDR1 SGDLS and CDR2 YYNGEE. CDR3 sequence: CASSVSPPGQLAGGDEQFF. Here the CDR3 DNA reads TGTGCCAGCAGCGTAAGCCCCCCGGGCCAACTAGCGGGGGGCGATGAGCAGTTCTTC.

With regard to this clonotype: The junction departs from germline at one end; a sequencing error may be responsible. The chain joins TRBV7-8 to TRBJ2-7; D not resolved. The CDR3 extends over 12 amino acids. The germline V gene encodes CDR1 SGHVS and CDR2 FQNEAQ. For the CDR3, the DNA is TGTGCCAGCACCCTCGGATCCTACGAGCACTACTTC. It yields the protein CASTLGSYEHYF.